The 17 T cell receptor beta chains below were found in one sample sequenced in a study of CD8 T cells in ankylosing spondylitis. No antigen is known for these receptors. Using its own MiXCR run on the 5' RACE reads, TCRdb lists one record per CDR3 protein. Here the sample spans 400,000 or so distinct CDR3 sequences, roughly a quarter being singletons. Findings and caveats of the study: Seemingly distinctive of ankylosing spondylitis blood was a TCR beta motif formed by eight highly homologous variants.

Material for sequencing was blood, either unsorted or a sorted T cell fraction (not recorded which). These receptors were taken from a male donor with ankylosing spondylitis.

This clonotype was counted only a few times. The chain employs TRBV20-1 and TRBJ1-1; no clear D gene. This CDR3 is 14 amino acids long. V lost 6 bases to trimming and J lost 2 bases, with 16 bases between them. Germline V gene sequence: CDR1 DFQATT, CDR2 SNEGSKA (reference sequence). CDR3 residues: CSAIASGHNTEAFF. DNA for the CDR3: TGCAGTGCCATCGCATCGGGTCACAACACTGAAGCTTTCTTT.

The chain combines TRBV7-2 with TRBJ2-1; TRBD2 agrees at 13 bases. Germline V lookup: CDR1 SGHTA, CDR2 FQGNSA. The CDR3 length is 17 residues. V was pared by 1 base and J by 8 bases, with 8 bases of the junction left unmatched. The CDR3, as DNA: TGTGCCAGCAGCTTAGGCCCAACTAGCGGGAGGGCCCATGAGCAGTTCTTC. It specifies CASSLGPTSGRAHEQFF.

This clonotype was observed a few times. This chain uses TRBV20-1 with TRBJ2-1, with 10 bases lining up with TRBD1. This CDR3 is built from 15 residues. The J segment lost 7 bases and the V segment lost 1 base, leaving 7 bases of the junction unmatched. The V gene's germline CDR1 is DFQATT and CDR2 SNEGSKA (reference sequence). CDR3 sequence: CSARGQRQGANEQFF. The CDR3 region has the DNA TGCAGTGCTAGAGGTCAGAGACAGGGGGCTAATGAGCAGTTCTTC.

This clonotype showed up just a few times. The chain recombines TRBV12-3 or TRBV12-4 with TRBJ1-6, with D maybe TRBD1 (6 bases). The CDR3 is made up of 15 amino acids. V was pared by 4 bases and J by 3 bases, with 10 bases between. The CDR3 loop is CASSSGQFYNSPLHF. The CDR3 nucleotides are TGTGCCAGCAGTTCCGGACAGTTCTATAATTCACCCCTCCACTTT.

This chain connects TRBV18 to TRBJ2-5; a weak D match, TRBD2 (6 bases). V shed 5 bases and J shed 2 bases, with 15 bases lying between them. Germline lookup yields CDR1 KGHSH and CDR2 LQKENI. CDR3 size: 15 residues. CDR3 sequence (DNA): TGTGCCAGCTCATCGAAACCGGGACTTCAAGAGACCCAGTACTTC. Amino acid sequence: CASSSKPGLQETQYF.

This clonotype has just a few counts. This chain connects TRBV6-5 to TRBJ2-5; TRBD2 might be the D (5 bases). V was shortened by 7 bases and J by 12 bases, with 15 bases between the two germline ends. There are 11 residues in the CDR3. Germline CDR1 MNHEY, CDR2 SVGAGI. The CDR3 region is CASKGGLKEYF. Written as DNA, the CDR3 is TGTGCCAGCAAGGGCGGACTCAAGGAGTACTTC.

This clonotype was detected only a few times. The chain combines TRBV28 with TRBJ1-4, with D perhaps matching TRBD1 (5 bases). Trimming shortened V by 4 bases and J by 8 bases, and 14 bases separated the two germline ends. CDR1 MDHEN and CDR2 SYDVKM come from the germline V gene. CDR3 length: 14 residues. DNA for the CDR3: TGTGCCAGCAGTTCACAGGCAGGAGGGGAAAAACTGTTTTTT. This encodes CASSSQAGGEKLFF.

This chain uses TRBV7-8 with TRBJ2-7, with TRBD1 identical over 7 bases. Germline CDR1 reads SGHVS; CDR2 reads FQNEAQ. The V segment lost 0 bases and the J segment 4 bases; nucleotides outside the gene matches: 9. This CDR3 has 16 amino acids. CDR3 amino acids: CASSLARWDRAYEQYF. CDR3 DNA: TGTGCCAGCAGCTTAGCACGATGGGACAGAGCTTACGAGCAGTACTTC. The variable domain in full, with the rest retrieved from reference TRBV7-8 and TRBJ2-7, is GAGVSQSPRYKVAKRGQDVALRCDPISGHVSLFWYQQALGQGPEFLTYFQNEAQLDKSGLPSDRFFAERPEGSVSTLKIQRTQQEDSAVYLCASSLARWDRAYEQYFGPGTRLTVT.

The CDR3 sequence is CASSLVPAGGVGEQFF. CDR3 DNA sequence: TGCGCCAGCAGCTTGGTCCCAGCGGGGGGAGTAGGTGAGCAGTTCTTC. This chain connects TRBV5-1 to TRBJ2-1; 9 bases align to TRBD2. The CDR3 extends over 16 amino acids. Trimming took 0 bases from V and 9 from J; bases not matched to a gene: 10. Germline V gene data show CDR1 as SGHRS and CDR2 as YFSETQ.

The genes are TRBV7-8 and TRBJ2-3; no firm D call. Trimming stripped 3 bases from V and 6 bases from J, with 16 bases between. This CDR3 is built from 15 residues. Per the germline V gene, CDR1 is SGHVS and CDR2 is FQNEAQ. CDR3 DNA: TGTGCCAGCAGCTTTTTTACCCTTGCCCGGGATACGCAGTATTTT. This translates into CASSFFTLARDTQYF.

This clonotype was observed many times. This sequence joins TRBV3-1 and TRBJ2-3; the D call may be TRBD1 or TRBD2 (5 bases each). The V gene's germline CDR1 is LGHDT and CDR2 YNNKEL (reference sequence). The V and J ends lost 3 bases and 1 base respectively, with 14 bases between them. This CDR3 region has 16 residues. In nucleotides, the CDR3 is TGTGCCAGCAGCCAGAGGGGCCTGAACCGCACAGATACGCAGTATTTT. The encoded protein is CASSQRGLNRTDTQYF.

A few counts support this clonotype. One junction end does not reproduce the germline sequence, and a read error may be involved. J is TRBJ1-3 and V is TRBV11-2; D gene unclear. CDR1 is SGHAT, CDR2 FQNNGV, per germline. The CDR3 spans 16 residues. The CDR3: CASRLGPNRPGNTIYF. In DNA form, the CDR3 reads TGTGCCAGCAGATTAGGGCCGAACCGGCCAGGAAACACCATATATTTT.

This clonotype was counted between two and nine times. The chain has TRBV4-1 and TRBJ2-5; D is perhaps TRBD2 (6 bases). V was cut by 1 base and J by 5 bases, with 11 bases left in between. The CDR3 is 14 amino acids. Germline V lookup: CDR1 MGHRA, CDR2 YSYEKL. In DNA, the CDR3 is TGCGCCAGCAGCCAAGCCGCACGGGAGGAGACCCAGTACTTC. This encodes CASSQAAREETQYF.

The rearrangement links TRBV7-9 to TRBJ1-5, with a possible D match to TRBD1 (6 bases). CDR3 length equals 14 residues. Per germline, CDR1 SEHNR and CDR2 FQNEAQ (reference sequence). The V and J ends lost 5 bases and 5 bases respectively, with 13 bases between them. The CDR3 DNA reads TGTGCCAGCAGCCACGCGGAGGGGGATCAGCCCCAGCATTTT. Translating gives CASSHAEGDQPQHF.

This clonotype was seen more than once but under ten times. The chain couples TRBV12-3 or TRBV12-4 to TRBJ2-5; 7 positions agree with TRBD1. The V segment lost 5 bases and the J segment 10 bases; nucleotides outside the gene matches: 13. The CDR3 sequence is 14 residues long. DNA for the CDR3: TGTGCCAGCAGTCAACAGGGGACCTACTATGACCAGTACTTC. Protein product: CASSQQGTYYDQYF.

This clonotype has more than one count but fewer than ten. The CDR3 region has the DNA TGTGCCAGCAGCTTACTATTTCCGGGACAGGGGGCTCATGGCTACACCTTC. Its protein product is CASSLLFPGQGAHGYTF. This chain connects TRBV3-1 to TRBJ1-2, with TRBD1 identical over 12 bases. V lost 5 bases, J lost 6 bases, and 13 bases stayed unmatched. Germline CDR1 is LGHDT and CDR2 is YNNKEL (reference sequence). This CDR3 is 17 amino acids long. Using reference TRBV3-1 and TRBJ1-2 for the parts outside the CDR3, the full variable domain is DTAVSQTPKYLVTQMGNDKSIKCEQNLGHDTMYWYKQDSKKFLKIMFSYNNKELIINETVPNRFSPKSPDKAHLNLHINSLELGDSAVYFCASSLLFPGQGAHGYTFGSGTRLTVV.

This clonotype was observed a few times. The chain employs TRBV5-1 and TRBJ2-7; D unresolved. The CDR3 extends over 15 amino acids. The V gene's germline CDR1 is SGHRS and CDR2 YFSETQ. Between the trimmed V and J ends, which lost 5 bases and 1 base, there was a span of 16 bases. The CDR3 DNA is TGCGCCAGCAGTCCGGGCGGCTACCTTTCCTACGAGCAGTACTTC. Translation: CASSPGGYLSYEQYF. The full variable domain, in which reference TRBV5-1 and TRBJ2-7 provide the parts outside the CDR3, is KAGVTQTPRYLIKTRGQQVTLSCSPISGHRSVSWYQQTPGQGLQFLFEYFSETQRNKGNFPGRFSGRQFSNSRSEMNVSTLELGDSALYLCASSPGGYLSYEQYFGPGTRLTVT.